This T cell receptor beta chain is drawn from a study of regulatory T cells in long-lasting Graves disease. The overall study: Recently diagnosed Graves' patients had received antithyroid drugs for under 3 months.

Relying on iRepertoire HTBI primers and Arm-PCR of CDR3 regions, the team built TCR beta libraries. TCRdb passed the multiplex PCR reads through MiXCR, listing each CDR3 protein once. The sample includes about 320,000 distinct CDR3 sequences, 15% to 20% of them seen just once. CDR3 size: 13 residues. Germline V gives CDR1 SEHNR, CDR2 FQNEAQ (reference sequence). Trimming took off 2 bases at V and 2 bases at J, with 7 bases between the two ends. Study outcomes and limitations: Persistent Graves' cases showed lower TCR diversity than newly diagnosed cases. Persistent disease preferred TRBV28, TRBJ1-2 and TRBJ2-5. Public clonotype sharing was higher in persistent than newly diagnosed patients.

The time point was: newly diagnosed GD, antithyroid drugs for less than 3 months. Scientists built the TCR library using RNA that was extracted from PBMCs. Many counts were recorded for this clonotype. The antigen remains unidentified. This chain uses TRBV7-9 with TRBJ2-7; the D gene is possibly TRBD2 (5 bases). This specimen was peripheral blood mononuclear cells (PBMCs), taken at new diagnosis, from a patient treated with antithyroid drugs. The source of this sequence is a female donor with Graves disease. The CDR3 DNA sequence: TGTGCCAGCAGCTTACCGGGGACCTACGAGCAGTACTTC. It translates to CASSLPGTYEQYF.